The rows below give T cell receptor beta chains drawn from one sample of a study of regulatory T cells in long-lasting Graves disease. MiXCR was run by TCRdb on the multiplex PCR reads, yielding one entry per CDR3 protein. The data show about 540,000 distinct CDR3 sequences, less than 15% seen once. These data also formed part of another study, on T cells in Graves' hyperthyroidism and ophthalmopathy.

The material was peripheral blood mononuclear cells (PBMCs), obtained at new diagnosis, from a patient treated with antithyroid drugs. The source of these receptors is a man younger than 45 with Graves disease. Each CDR3 is given with its conserved first and last residue. A D gene is named only where the DNA matches it firmly. Clone sizes are given selectively: once, few, many, or a class where the clone is expanded.

D: NA; length: 14; V: TRBV10-2; J: TRBJ1-1; size: NA; DNA: TGCGCCAGCAACGAAGGTACTCTGAACACTGAAGCTTTCTTT; CDR3: CASNEGTLNTEAFF
D: TRBD2; length: 17; V: TRBV5-1; J: TRBJ2-3; size: many; DNA: TGCGCCAGCAGCTTCATGGTAGCGGGAGGAAGCACAGATACGCAGTATTTT; CDR3: CASSFMVAGGSTDTQYF
D: NA; length: 13; V: TRBV6-2/TRBV6-3; J: TRBJ2-2; size: many; DNA: TGTGCCAGCAGTGACAGTGACACCGGGGAGCTGTTTTTT; CDR3: CASSDSDTGELFF
D: NA; length: 12; V: TRBV14; J: TRBJ2-5; size: few; DNA: TGTGCCAGCAGCCATGCGCAAGAGACCCAGTACTTC; CDR3: CASSHAQETQYF
D: NA; length: 14; V: TRBV4-1; J: TRBJ2-5; size: NA; DNA: TGCGCCAGCAGCCAAGATTGGGGGCAAGAGACCCAGTACTTC; CDR3: CASSQDWGQETQYF
D: TRBD2; length: 15; V: TRBV7-9; J: TRBJ2-7; size: NA; DNA: TGTGCCAGCAGCCGAAGGGGTAGCGGGTATGCCGAGCAGTACTTC; CDR3: CASSRRGSGYAEQYF
D: NA; length: 16; V: TRBV4-2; J: TRBJ2-2; size: few; DNA: TGTGCCAGCAGCCAAGAAAAGGTGGGAGTATCTGGGGAGCTGTTTTTT; CDR3: CASSQEKVGVSGELFF
D: TRBD2; length: 15; V: TRBV30; J: TRBJ2-5; size: few; DNA: TGTGCCTGCAGCCTAGCGGGAGGTACCGAAGAGACCCAGTACTTC; CDR3: CACSLAGGTEETQYF
D: TRBD2; length: 14; V: TRBV10-1; J: TRBJ2-1; size: NA; DNA: TGCGCCAGCAGTGGACTAGCGGGAAACTATGAGCAGTTCTTC; CDR3: CASSGLAGNYEQFF
D: NA; length: 15; V: TRBV20-1; J: TRBJ2-3; size: NA; DNA: TGCAGTGCTAGAGAGAACGGGAGAAGGGGAGATACGCAGTATTTT; CDR3: CSARENGRRGDTQYF
D: NA; length: 16; V: TRBV28; J: TRBJ1-6; size: many; DNA: TGTGCCAGCAGTTTGGTAGGGGCCCAGGAAAATTCACCCCTCCACTTT; CDR3: CASSLVGAQENSPLHF
D: NA; length: 11; V: TRBV19; J: TRBJ1-1; size: few; DNA: TGTGCCAGTAGTATTTGGAGTGAAGCTTTCTTT; CDR3: CASSIWSEAFF
D: NA; length: 17; V: TRBV11-3; J: TRBJ2-6; size: many; DNA: TGTGCCAGCAGCCAAGGGGCGGGCACCTCTGGGGCCAACGTCCTGACTTTC; CDR3: CASSQGAGTSGANVLTF
D: NA; length: 13; V: TRBV20-1; J: TRBJ2-5; size: many; DNA: TGCAGTGCTAGTGTGCTGGGTGGGGAGACCCAGTACTTC; CDR3: CSASVLGGETQYF
D: NA; length: 13; V: TRBV5-4; J: TRBJ2-3; size: NA; DNA: TGTGCCGGAAGCGGTGCTAGCACAGATACGCAGTATTTT; CDR3: CAGSGASTDTQYF
D: TRBD1; length: 12; V: TRBV6-1; J: TRBJ1-2; size: many; DNA: TGTGCCAGCAGGGGACAGACCTATGGCTACACCTTC; CDR3: CASRGQTYGYTF
D: NA; length: 15; V: TRBV7-9; J: TRBJ1-2; size: many; DNA: TGTGCCAGCAGCTCTTCGATGGGAAAGCTTTATGGCTACACCTTC; CDR3: CASSSSMGKLYGYTF
D: TRBD1; length: 16; V: TRBV5-1; J: TRBJ2-3; size: few; DNA: TGCGCCAGCAGCCTAACAGGGGCACTGGGGACAGATACGCAGTATTTT; CDR3: CASSLTGALGTDTQYF
D: TRBD1; length: 15; V: TRBV2; J: TRBJ1-1; size: few; DNA: TGTGCCAGCAGTGGGGACAGGGGGGGGAACACTGAAGCTTTCTTT; CDR3: CASSGDRGGNTEAFF
D: TRBD2; length: 16; V: TRBV20-1; J: TRBJ2-1; size: many; DNA: TGCAGTGCTAGAGGCCCGTACCAGCGGGGGAAGAATGAGCAGTTCTTC; CDR3: CSARGPYQRGKNEQFF
D: TRBD2; length: 14; V: TRBV27; J: TRBJ2-1; size: NA; DNA: TGTGCCAGCAGTCCCTTTTCGGCGGGGGAGACCCAATACTTC; CDR3: CASSPFSAGETQYF
D: NA; length: 13; V: TRBV18; J: TRBJ2-3; size: few; DNA: TGTGCCAGCTCCCGCCGGTTTGAAGATACGCAGTATTTT; CDR3: CASSRRFEDTQYF